The rows below give T cell receptor beta chains drawn from one sample of a study of CD8+CD57+ T cells in acquired aplastic anemia. TCRdb redid the calling of the reads with MiXCR, one entry per CDR3 protein. Seen here are 250,000 to 350,000 distinct CDR3 sequences, approximately 57% observed once, and the top ten hold 1% to 1.5%. The specimen was sorted CD4+, CD8+, or CD8+CD57+ T cells (not recorded which) from PBMCs. The receptors stem from a human donor with aplastic anemia. The CDR3 runs from the conserved cysteine through the conserved F or W. D genes are given only for firm matches. Not every row has a clone size; where given, it reads once, few, many or a size class.

v_gene	j_gene	len	d_gene	abundance	CDR3nt	CDR3aa
TRBV4-2	TRBJ2-7	15	.	once	TGTGCCAGCAGCCAAGAAGGGTCAGGGATCAACGAGCAGTACTTC	CASSQEGSGINEQYF
TRBV29-1	TRBJ1-5	16	TRBD1	.	TGCAGCGTTGGGTCTGGAACAGGGGGCTCCGATCAGCCCCAGCATTTT	CSVGSGTGGSDQPQHF
TRBV7-9	TRBJ2-5	15	.	.	TGTGCCAGCAGCTTGCAAACGGGGAGTCAAGAGACCCAGTACTTC	CASSLQTGSQETQYF
TRBV24-1	TRBJ2-1	17	TRBD1	few	TGTGCCACCAGTGCCTACACCGGGACAGCAAACTACAATGAGCAGTTCTTC	CATSAYTGTANYNEQFF
TRBV6-5	TRBJ1-3	16	.	many	TGTGCCAGCAGTTTAGGACAGCCGAGCTCTGGAAACACCATATATTTT	CASSLGQPSSGNTIYF
TRBV11-2	TRBJ1-6	13	TRBD1	.	TGTGCCAGCAGTCTAGGGACAGCCGGCACCCTCCACTTT	CASSLGTAGTLHF
TRBV2	TRBJ1-1	14	.	once	TGTGCCAGCTTTCCAATGGGGGGTAGTACTGAAGCTTTCTTT	CASFPMGGSTEAFF
TRBV29-1	TRBJ2-3	18	TRBD2	many	TGCAGCGTTCCGGGGACTAGCGGGGGGGCTGGTAGCGGATATACGCAGTATTTT	CSVPGTSGGAGSGYTQYF
TRBV7-2	TRBJ2-5	17	TRBD1	.	TGTGCCAGCAGCTTAGTCGGGACAGGGTTAGGAGAAGAGACCCAGTACTTC	CASSLVGTGLGEETQYF
TRBV11-2	TRBJ2-3	13	.	.	TGTGCCAGCAGCTTAGAATTGGCAGATACGCAGTATTTT	CASSLELADTQYF
TRBV24-1	TRBJ2-1	15	TRBD2	.	TGTGCCACCAGTGATGCTAGCGGGAGTATGCATGAGCAGTTCTTC	CATSDASGSMHEQFF
TRBV20-1	TRBJ2-3	17	.	many	TGCAGTGCTAGAGACCCTCTAGGGTCCAGGGGCACAGATACGCAGTATTTT	CSARDPLGSRGTDTQYF
TRBV7-7	TRBJ2-1	16	.	.	TGTGCTAGCAGCTTAGGTATGGGTAGGTCCTACAATGAGCAGTTCTTC	CASSLGMGRSYNEQFF
TRBV19	TRBJ1-6	15	TRBD1	.	TGTGCCAGTAGTATAACGGGACAGGATAATTCACCCCTCCACTTT	CASSITGQDNSPLHF
TRBV24-1	TRBJ2-3	13	TRBD2	few	TGTGCCACCAGTAGCGGGGGCACAGATACGCAGTATTTT	CATSSGGTDTQYF
TRBV15	TRBJ2-1	16	TRBD2	many	TGTGCCACCAGCAGAGGTGGGACTAGCGGGAGGAGGGGGCAGTTCTTC	CATSRGGTSGRRGQFF
TRBV29-1	TRBJ2-3	14	TRBD1	many	TGCAGCGTGCTGACCGGGACAGTCGCAGATACGCAGTATTTT	CSVLTGTVADTQYF
TRBV7-9	TRBJ2-1	13	.	.	TGTGCCAGCAGCTTAGTGGGGCAGGACCGCCAGTTCTTC	CASSLVGQDRQFF
TRBV24-1	TRBJ1-1	13	.	.	TGTGCCACCCAACTCCGGTCAGACACTGAAGCTTTCTTT	CATQLRSDTEAFF
TRBV2	TRBJ2-1	13	.	many	TGTGCCAGCGGGGAGAGCTCCTACAATGAGCAGTTCTTC	CASGESSYNEQFF
TRBV7-4	TRBJ2-7	16	.	.	TGTGCCAGCAGCTTAGCCACAGGGGGGGGATCCTACGAGCAGTACTTC	CASSLATGGGSYEQYF
TRBV7-8	TRBJ1-5	14	.	few	TGTGCCAGCAGCTTTGGCTATAGCAATCAGCCCCAGCATTTT	CASSFGYSNQPQHF
TRBV10-3	TRBJ2-7	13	.	.	TGTGCCATCAGTGAGTCCGGACCCTACGAGCAGTACTTC	CAISESGPYEQYF
TRBV7-9	TRBJ2-1	12	TRBD2	few	TGTGCCAGCAGCCCGGGGGGGGGCGACCACCACTTC	CASSPGGGDHHF
TRBV25-1	TRBJ2-3	11	TRBD2	once	TGTGCCTGGACTAGTACAGATACGCAGTATTTT	CAWTSTDTQYF
TRBV7-9	TRBJ2-3	16	TRBD2	few	TGTGCCAGCAGCCACACGACTAGCGGGGGAACAGATACGCAGTATTTT	CASSHTTSGGTDTQYF
TRBV19	TRBJ1-1	14	.	few	TGTGCCAGTCGTACCGGAGGGAAGTCAACTGAAGCTTTCTTT	CASRTGGKSTEAFF
TRBV5-1	TRBJ2-1	11	.	.	TGCGCCAGCAGCTTGCGGCTTGAGCAGTTCTTC	CASSLRLEQFF
TRBV10-1	TRBJ2-3	16	TRBD2	many	TGCGCCAGCAGTGAGGCTAGCGGGGAGATCACAGATACGCAGTATTTT	CASSEASGEITDTQYF
TRBV7-9	TRBJ1-6	15	TRBD1	.	TGTGCCAGCAGCGTTGGGGGGACAGGGAATTCACCCCTCCACTTT	CASSVGGTGNSPLHF
TRBV20-1	TRBJ1-2	11	.	.	TGCAGTGCTAGAAAGCTATGGGGCTACACCTTC	CSARKLWGYTF
TRBV20-1	TRBJ2-1	17	TRBD2	.	TGCAGTGCCACTCTAATTGCTCCGGGACTAGCGTTCAATGAGCAGTTCTTC	CSATLIAPGLAFNEQFF
TRBV5-5	TRBJ2-5	15	.	.	TGTGCCAGCAGCCCCGGGCTCAGTCTGGGCGAGACCCAGTACTTC	CASSPGLSLGETQYF
TRBV7-8	TRBJ1-6	15	.	.	TGTGCCAGCAGTTCGGGGGGGCCGGTGGGATCACCCCTCCACTTT	CASSSGGPVGSPLHF
TRBV7-9	TRBJ2-5	12	.	.	TGTGCCAGCATCTTCGCAGGGGAGGCCCAGTACTTC	CASIFAGEAQYF
TRBV7-8	TRBJ1-1	15	.	.	TGTGACAGCAGCTTAGCAGGGAACAGGGAGGCTGAAGCTTTCTTT	CDSSLAGNREAEAFF
TRBV5-1	TRBJ1-2	15	.	.	TGCGCCAGCAGCCCAGCGGGGGGGGGGGACTATGGCTACACCTTC	CASSPAGGGDYGYTF
TRBV14	TRBJ2-2	15	TRBD1	.	TGTGCCAGCAGCCAGGGACAGGGATGGTTGGGCGAGCTGTTTTTT	CASSQGQGWLGELFF
TRBV9	TRBJ2-1	15	TRBD2	.	TGTGCCAGCAGCGTAGAAGTGTGGGAGGGTAATGAGCAGTTCTTC	CASSVEVWEGNEQFF
TRBV20-1	TRBJ2-3	14	TRBD1	few	TGCAGTGCTACCGGACAGGGTAGCACAGATACGCAGTATTTT	CSATGQGSTDTQYF
TRBV25-1	TRBJ1-4	12	TRBD1	.	TGTGCCAGCACAGGGGGCGGCGGAAAACTGTTTTTT	CASTGGGGKLFF
TRBV20-1	TRBJ2-1	12	.	few	TGCAGTGCCAGTATGGGGCTCAATGAGCAGTTCTTC	CSASMGLNEQFF
TRBV7-2	TRBJ1-3	16	.	.	TGTGCCAGCACCGCTACGCAGGGGAACTATGGCTACACCATATATTTT	CASTATQGNYGYTIYF
TRBV20-1	TRBJ1-5	14	.	.	TGCAGTGCTAGGGATGGGGGTAGCAATCGGCCCCAGCATTTT	CSARDGGSNRPQHF
TRBV9	TRBJ2-7	15	TRBD1	.	TGTGCCAGCAGCCCCCGGACAGGGGGCGTGTACGAGCAGTACTTC	CASSPRTGGVYEQYF
TRBV6-5	TRBJ2-3	15	.	many	TGTGCCAGCAGTCTAGACCCGGTTAGCACAGATACGCAGTATTTT	CASSLDPVSTDTQYF
TRBV12-3/TRBV12-4	TRBJ1-6	14	TRBD1	.	TGTGCCAGCAGTCCTGACAGGGAAGTTTCACCCCTCCACTTT	CASSPDREVSPLHF
TRBV19	TRBJ2-7	13	.	.	TGTGCCAGTAGTATAGCAGAAGCCTACGAGCAGTACTTC	CASSIAEAYEQYF
TRBV7-8	TRBJ2-7	14	TRBD1	.	TGTGCCAGCAGCCGTGACAGGGATGCTAGCGAGCAGTACTTC	CASSRDRDASEQYF
TRBV12-3/TRBV12-4	TRBJ2-7	14	TRBD1	.	TGTGCCAGCAAGAGGGAGACAGGGGGCTACGAGCAGTACTTC	CASKRETGGYEQYF
TRBV9	TRBJ2-7	12	.	.	TGTGCCAGCAGCGTAGGTGGTCACGAGCAGTACTTC	CASSVGGHEQYF
TRBV29-1	TRBJ1-2	13	TRBD1	.	TGCAGCGTTGATATGACAGGGAACTATGGCTACACCTTC	CSVDMTGNYGYTF
TRBV19	TRBJ2-5	16	TRBD2	many	TGTGCCAGTAGTATGATGGGCGGACTAGCGCAAGAGACCCAGTACTTC	CASSMMGGLAQETQYF
TRBV20-1	TRBJ1-5	15	TRBD1	.	TGCAGTGCTAGAGGCCCGGGACAGGGAAATCAGCCCCAGCATTTT	CSARGPGQGNQPQHF
TRBV30	TRBJ1-1	12	.	many	TGTGCCTGGAGTGTACTGGGGCGTCGGGCTTTCTTT	CAWSVLGRRAFF
TRBV10-3	TRBJ2-5	13	.	once	TGTGCCAGCACCCGTCCGCGGGAAGAGACCCAGTACTTC	CASTRPREETQYF
TRBV5-1	TRBJ1-6	15	.	once	TGCGCCAGCAGCCAAGGGGGGCTCGGTAATTCACCCCTCCACTTT	CASSQGGLGNSPLHF
TRBV7-6	TRBJ1-1	15	.	.	TGTGCCAGCAGCCGATTAGGGACACTAAGCACTGAAGCTTTCTTT	CASSRLGTLSTEAFF
TRBV20-1	TRBJ2-3	13	TRBD2	.	TGCAGTGCTGCGACTAGCGGGGCCCTTACGCAGTATTTT	CSAATSGALTQYF